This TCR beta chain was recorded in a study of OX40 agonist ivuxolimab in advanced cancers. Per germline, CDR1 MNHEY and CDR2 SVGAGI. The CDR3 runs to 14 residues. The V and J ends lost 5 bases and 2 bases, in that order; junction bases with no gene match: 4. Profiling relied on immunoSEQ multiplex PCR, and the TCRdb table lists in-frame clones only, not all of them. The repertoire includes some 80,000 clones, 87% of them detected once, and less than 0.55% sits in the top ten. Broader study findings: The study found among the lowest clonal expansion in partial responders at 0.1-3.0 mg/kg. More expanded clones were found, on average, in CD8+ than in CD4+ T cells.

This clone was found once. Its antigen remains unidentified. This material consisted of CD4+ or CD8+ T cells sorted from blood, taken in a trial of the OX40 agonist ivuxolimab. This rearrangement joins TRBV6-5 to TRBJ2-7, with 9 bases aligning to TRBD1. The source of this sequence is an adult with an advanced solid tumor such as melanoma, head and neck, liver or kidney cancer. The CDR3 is CASSMGQGPYEQYF. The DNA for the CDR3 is TGTGCCAGCAGTATGGGACAGGGCCCCTACGAGCAGTACTTC.